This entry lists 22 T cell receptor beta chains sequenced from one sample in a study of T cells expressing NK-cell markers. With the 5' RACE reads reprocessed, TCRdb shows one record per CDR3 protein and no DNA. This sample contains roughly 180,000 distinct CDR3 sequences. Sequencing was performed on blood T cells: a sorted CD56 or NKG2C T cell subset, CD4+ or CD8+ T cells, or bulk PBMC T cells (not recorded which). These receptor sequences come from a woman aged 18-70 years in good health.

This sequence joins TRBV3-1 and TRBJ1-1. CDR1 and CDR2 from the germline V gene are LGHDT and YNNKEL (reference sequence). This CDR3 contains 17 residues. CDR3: CASSRPPYEGGYTEAFF.

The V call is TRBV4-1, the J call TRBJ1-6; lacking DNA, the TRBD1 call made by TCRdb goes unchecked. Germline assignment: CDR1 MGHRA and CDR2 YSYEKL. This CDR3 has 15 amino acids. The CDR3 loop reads CASSQGTQGNSPLHF.

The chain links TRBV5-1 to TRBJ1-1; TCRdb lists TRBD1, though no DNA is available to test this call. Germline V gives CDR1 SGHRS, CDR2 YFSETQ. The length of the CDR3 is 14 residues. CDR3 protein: CASSLAPGATEAFF.

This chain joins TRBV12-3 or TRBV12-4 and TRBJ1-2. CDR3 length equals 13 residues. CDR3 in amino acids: CASRVGIGYGYTF.

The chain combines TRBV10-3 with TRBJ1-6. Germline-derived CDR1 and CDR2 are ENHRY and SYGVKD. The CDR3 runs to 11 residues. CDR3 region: CAISEDKTLHF.

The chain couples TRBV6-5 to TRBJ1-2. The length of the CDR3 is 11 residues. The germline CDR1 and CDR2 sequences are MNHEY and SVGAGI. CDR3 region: CTTWTAYGYTF.

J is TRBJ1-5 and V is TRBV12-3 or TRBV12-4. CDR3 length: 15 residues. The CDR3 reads CASRREEGGNQPQHF.

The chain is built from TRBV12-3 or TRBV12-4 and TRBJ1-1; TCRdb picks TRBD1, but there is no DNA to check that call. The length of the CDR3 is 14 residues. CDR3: CASSPWDRNTEAFF.

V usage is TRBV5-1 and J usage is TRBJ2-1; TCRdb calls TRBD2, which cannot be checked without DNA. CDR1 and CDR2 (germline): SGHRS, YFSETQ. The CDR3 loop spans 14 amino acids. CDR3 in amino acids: CASSLAGTRAEQFF.

The CDR3 is CASSGVGIQYF. This chain joins TRBV2 and TRBJ2-4. Looked up from germline, CDR1 is SNHLY and CDR2 is FYNNEI. This CDR3 has 11 amino acids.

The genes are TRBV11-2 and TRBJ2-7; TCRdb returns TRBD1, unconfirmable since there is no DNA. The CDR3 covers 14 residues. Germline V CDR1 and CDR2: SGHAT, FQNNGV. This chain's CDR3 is CASSRAEGLGEQYF.

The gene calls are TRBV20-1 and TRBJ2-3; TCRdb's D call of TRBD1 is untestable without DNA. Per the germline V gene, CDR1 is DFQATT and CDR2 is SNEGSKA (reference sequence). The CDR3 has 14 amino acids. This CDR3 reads CSARVGGPRDTQYF.

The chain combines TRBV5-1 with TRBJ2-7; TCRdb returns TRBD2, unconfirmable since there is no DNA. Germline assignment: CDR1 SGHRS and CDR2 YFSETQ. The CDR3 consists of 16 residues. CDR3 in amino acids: CASSPDGTSGSYEQYF.

The CDR3 sequence: CSARDGRTSETQYF. The gene calls are TRBV20-1 and TRBJ2-5; TCRdb's D gene call, TRBD2, goes unchecked for lack of DNA. This CDR3 is 14 amino acids long. The germline CDR1 and CDR2 sequences are DFQATT and SNEGSKA (reference sequence).

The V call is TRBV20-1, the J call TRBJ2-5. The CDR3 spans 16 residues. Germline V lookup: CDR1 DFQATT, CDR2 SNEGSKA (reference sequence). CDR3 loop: CSARDFLAGDQETQYF.

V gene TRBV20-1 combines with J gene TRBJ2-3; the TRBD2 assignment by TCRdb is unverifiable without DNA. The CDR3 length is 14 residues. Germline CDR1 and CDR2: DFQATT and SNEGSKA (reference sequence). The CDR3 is CSAGPRTSTDTQYF.

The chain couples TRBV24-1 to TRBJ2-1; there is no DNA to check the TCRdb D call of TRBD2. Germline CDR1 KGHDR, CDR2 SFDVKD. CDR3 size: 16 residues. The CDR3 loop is CATSATLAGLGNEQFF.

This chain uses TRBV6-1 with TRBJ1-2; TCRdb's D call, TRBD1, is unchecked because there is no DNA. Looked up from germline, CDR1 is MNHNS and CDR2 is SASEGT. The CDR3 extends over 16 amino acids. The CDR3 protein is CASSRITAYGGYGYTF.

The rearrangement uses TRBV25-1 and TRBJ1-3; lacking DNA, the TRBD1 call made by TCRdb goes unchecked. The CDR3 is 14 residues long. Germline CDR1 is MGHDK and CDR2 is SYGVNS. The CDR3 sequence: CASSDGGPGNTIYF.

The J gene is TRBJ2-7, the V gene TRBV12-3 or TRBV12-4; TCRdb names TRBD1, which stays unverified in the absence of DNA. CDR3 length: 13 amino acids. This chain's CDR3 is CASGRAGDYEQYF.

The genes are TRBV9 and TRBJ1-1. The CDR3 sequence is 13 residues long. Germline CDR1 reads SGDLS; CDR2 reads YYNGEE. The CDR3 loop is CASSAGGRTEAFF. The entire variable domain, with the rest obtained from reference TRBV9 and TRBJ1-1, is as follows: DSGVTQTPKHLITATGQRVTLRCSPRSGDLSVYWYQQSLDQGLQFLIQYYNGEERAKGNILERFSAQQFPDLHSELNLSSLELGDSALYFCASSAGGRTEAFFGQGTRLTVV.

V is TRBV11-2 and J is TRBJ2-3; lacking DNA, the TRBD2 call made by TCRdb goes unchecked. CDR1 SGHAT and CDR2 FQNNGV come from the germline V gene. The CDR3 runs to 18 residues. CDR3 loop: CASSPGHRLAGRTDTQYF.